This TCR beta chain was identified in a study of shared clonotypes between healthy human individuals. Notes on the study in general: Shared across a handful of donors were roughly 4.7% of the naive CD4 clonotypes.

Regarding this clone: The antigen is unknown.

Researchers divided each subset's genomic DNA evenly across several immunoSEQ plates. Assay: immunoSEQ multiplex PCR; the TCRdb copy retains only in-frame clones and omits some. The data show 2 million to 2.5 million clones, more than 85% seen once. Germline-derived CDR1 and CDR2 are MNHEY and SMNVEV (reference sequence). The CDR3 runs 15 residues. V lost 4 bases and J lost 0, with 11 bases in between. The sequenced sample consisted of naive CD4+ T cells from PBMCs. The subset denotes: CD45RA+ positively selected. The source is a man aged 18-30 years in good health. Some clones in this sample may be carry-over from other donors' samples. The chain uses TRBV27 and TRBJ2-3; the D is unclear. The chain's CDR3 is CASSSSQTSTDTQYF. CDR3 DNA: TGTGCCAGCAGTTCATCACAGACTAGCACAGATACGCAGTATTTT.